This T cell receptor beta chain was sequenced during a study of blood T cells in healthy people across ages. Study-level points and caveats: Aged donors had fewer naive CD4+ cells and lower diversity than long-lived donors.

On this clonotype: The antigen remains undetermined. Being one base from a much bigger clone, this may be a read error.

With a J-beta primer mix and a sample-barcoded 5' primer, a second PCR ran about 7 to 11 cycles. TCRdb reprocessed the 5' RACE reads via MiXCR and lists one record per CDR3 protein. The sample records some 1.4 million distinct CDR3 sequences, around two fifths being singletons. V gave up 8 bases and J gave up 1 base, with 13 bases separating them. CDR3 length: 14 residues. In germline, CDR1 is SNHLY, CDR2 FYNNEI. The source of this sequence is a woman in her late teens or twenties in good health. The sample comprised blood. The chain combines TRBV2 with TRBJ2-3, with D possibly being TRBD1 (5 bases). Here the CDR3 DNA reads TGTGCCAGCGCCCCGGACATTGGCACAGATACGCAGTATTTT. It codes for CASAPDIGTDTQYF.